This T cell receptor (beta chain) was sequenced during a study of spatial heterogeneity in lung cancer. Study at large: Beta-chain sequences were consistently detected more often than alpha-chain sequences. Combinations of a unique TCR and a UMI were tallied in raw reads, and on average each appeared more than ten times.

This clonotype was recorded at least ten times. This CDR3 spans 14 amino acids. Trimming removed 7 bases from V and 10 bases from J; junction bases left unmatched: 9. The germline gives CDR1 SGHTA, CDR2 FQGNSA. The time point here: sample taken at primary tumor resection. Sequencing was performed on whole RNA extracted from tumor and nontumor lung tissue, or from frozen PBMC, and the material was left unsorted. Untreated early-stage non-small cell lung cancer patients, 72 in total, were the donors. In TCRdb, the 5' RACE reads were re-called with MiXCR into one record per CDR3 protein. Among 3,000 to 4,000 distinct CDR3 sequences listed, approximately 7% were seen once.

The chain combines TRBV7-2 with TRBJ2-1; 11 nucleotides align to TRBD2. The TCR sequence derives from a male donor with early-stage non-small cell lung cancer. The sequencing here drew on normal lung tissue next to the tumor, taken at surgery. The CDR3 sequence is CASTFASGRQEQFF. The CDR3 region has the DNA TGTGCCAGCACCTTTGCTAGCGGGAGGCAGGAGCAGTTCTTC. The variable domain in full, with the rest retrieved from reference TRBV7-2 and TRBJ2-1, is GAGVSQSPSNKVTEKGKDVELRCDPISGHTALYWYRQSLGQGLEFLIYFQGNSAPDKSGLPSDRFSAERTGGSVSTLTIQRTQQEDSAVYLCASTFASGRQEQFFGPGTRLTVL.